This TCR beta chain was found in a study of cytomegalovirus exposure and HLA in healthy donors. General study findings and limits: Within an earlier analysis, most TCR beta V segments proved productive either about 87% or about 30% of the time.

The PCR had 60 Vbeta and 13 Jbeta primers. Clones were read by immunoSEQ multiplex PCR, and TCRdb kept only the in-frame ones, dropping some. The data contain about 120,000 clones, roughly 80% of them singletons. This clone was detected only once. Its target is not known. V was clipped by 1 base and J by 0 bases, with 4 bases between them. There are 14 residues in the CDR3. CDR1 SGHVS and CDR2 FNYEAQ come from the germline V gene. The TCR was taken from a woman aged 18-29 years in good health and CMV-seronegative. This sequence joins TRBV7-6 and TRBJ2-1; D unclear. Input material: PBMCs. The CDR3 sequence is CASSLDTSYNEQFF. The CDR3 DNA sequence: TGTGCCAGCAGCTTAGACACCTCCTACAATGAGCAGTTCTTC.